This is a list of T cell receptor beta chains from one sample in a study of human T cells and chemical hapten exposure. Each CDR3 protein is one row after TCRdb ran MiXCR on the RACE reads. Among around 100,000 distinct CDR3 sequences listed, around 10% were seen once. The sequenced sample was whole blood, obtained in connection with sensitization to the hapten diphenylcyclopropenone (DPC). The receptors stem from a middle-aged woman with alopecia areata. Some clones in this sample may be carry-over from other donors' samples. Both conserved end residues are part of each CDR3. Each record gives: clone size, D gene, J gene, V gene, CDR3 DNA, CDR3 protein. A D gene is named only where the DNA matches it firmly. Rows may omit the clone size; those that give it use once, few, many or a size class.

-,TRBD2,TRBJ2-7,TRBV6-5,TGTGCCAGCAGTTATTCGACTAGCGTGGGGAGCTCCTACGAGCAGTACTTC,CASSYSTSVGSSYEQYF
once,-,TRBJ1-5,TRBV28,TGTGCCACCGACATGGGGGTGGGTGGTAAGCCCCAGCATTTT,CATDMGVGGKPQHF
few,-,TRBJ2-7,TRBV9,TGTGCCAGCAGCGGCGGTGCTAGCGACGAGCAGTACTTC,CASSGGASDEQYF
-,-,TRBJ1-4,TRBV15,TGTGCCACCAGCAGAGGAGTGGGGCAGGTCGGAGAAAAACTGTTTTTT,CATSRGVGQVGEKLFF
few,-,TRBJ1-6,TRBV7-9,TGTGCCAGCCATGCGACCCCTAATTCACCCCTCCACTTT,CASHATPNSPLHF
-,-,TRBJ2-5,TRBV4-2,TGTGCCAGCAGCCAAGATGCGACACTACAAGAGACCCAGTACTTC,CASSQDATLQETQYF
-,-,TRBJ2-1,TRBV19,TGTGCCAGTAAGGGCAGGGCCTACAATGAGCAGTTCTTC,CASKGRAYNEQFF
many,-,TRBJ1-5,TRBV7-2,TGTGCCAGCAGCTTGAGGGGCAATCAGCCCCAGCATTTT,CASSLRGNQPQHF
few,TRBD1,TRBJ2-7,TRBV27,TGTGCCAGCCGAGTCGGGACAGGGGGCCTACCGCAGTACTTC,CASRVGTGGLPQYF
-,TRBD1,TRBJ2-6,TRBV28,TGTGCCAGCAGTCAACAGGGGATTGACGTCCTGACTTTC,CASSQQGIDVLTF
-,-,TRBJ2-1,TRBV12-3/TRBV12-4,TGTGCCAGCAGTTTATCGGGCAATGAGCAGTTCTTC,CASSLSGNEQFF
-,-,TRBJ2-2,TRBV27,TGTGCCAGCAACCCAGGGCCTCCACAGGGAAAAACCGGGGAGCTGTTTTTT,CASNPGPPQGKTGELFF
many,TRBD2,TRBJ2-3,TRBV12-3/TRBV12-4,TGTGCCAGCAGCCACGGGACTAGCGGGGCCAGCACAGATACGCAGTATTTT,CASSHGTSGASTDTQYF
-,TRBD2,TRBJ2-7,TRBV6-5,TGTGCCAGCAGTTACTACGCGGGAGCCTACGAGCAGTACTTC,CASSYYAGAYEQYF
few,-,TRBJ2-3,TRBV7-2,TGTGCCAGCAGCTCCCCTTTTGGACGCACAGATACGCAGTATTTT,CASSSPFGRTDTQYF
many,-,TRBJ1-2,TRBV29-1,TGCAGCGCCACCAGCCTTAACTATGGCTACACCTTC,CSATSLNYGYTF
few,-,TRBJ1-1,TRBV29-1,TGCAGCGTTGAAGTCTGGGGAACTGAAGCTTTCTTT,CSVEVWGTEAFF
many,-,TRBJ2-5,TRBV11-2,TGTGCCAGCAGCTTAGATCATGGGGAAGAGACCCAGTACTTC,CASSLDHGEETQYF
-,TRBD2,TRBJ2-3,TRBV10-3,TGTGCCATCGCCGCTAGCGGGAGTGCAGATACGCAGTATTTT,CAIAASGSADTQYF
many,TRBD2,TRBJ2-3,TRBV5-1,TGCGCCAGCAGCTTGAAGGCGGGAGGGACAGATACGCAGTATTTT,CASSLKAGGTDTQYF
many,-,TRBJ2-3,TRBV12-3/TRBV12-4,TGTGCCAGCAAGAATGAAATGGCCACAGATACGCAGTATTTT,CASKNEMATDTQYF